This T cell receptor beta chain was documented in a study of fetal regulatory T cell absence and autoimmunity. Background on the study: Without clinical diabetes, IPEX patients showed exocrine pancreas autoimmunity.

The survey-level immunoSEQ assay was used. Sequenced by immunoSEQ multiplex PCR; TCRdb stores in-frame clones only, minus some. Of some 87,000 clones detected, 55% to 75% appear once; the ten largest clones hold approximately 1.9%. Of note for this clone: The antigen remains unidentified.

Per the germline V gene, CDR1 is SGDLS and CDR2 is YYNGEE. Losses at the gene ends were 0 bases for V and 2 bases for J; bases not matched to a gene: 8. The CDR3 is 18 residues long. Whole-study results and caveats: In IPEX, the enrichment was taken to support antigen-driven autoimmunity before birth. Pancreas TCRs were oligoclonally enriched versus cord blood, some clones over 80-fold.

J is TRBJ2-3 and V is TRBV9, with 11 bases that match TRBD2. This receptor was identified in a male donor with IPEX syndrome. The source material was pancreas tissue. CDR3 in amino acids: CASSVGLAGGPITDTQYF. CDR3 nucleotide sequence: TGTGCCAGCAGCGTAGGCCTAGCGGGGGGTCCCATCACAGATACGCAGTATTTT.